The T cell receptor beta chain under discussion was sequenced for a study of blood T cell repertoires in COVID-19 (dated by TCRdb to 2020 to 2021). In the study overall: The collaborator samples originated in the United States, Italy and Spain and spanned the acute and convalescent phases of COVID-19. The dataset comprised deeply sampled blood TCRbeta repertoires from subjects exposed to, actively infected with, or recovered from COVID-19. Sample metadata almost always included a de-identified subject ID, COVID-19 status, age in years and sex. A freely available public database, intended as a resource for researchers studying the immune response to SARS-CoV-2, is where the repertoires were released. Where available, HLA class I and class II types were obtained from metadata supplied by the sample provider rather than from assay-based typing. The prospective study material was composed of cDNA or gDNA derived from T cells, B-cell-depleted T cells, or PBMCs. Samples came from the ongoing ImmuneRACE study (first 160 participants) plus 1,254 subjects from 6 global collaborators.

The collaborating institutions used their own protocols to collect whole blood in K2EDTA tubes. For TCRbeta analysis, collaborators shipped samples in one of three forms: frozen whole blood, isolated PBMCs, or DNA extracted from either of those sample types. According to the germline V gene (reference sequence), CDR1 reads LNHDA and CDR2 reads SQIVND. V loses 0 bases, J loses 1 base, and the germline ends lie 9 bases apart. The CDR3 runs 16 residues from the cysteine to the phenylalanine. Left in the record is the CDR3 DNA by itself, 48 bases read in frame from the first base. TCRbeta CDR3 regions were amplified from genomic DNA using the immunoSEQ Assay, a bias-controlled multiplex PCR. Processing in the source paper ran as follows. Nucleated cell counts per sample were estimated from amplification of reference gene primers within the assay. Sequence reads were collapsed and filtered to measure the absolute abundance of every unique TCRbeta CDR3 rearrangement. Productive Simpson clonality was computed per sample as the square root of Simpson's diversity index over productive rearrangements. As stored in TCRdb, this immuneACCESS dataset retains in-frame rearrangements with V and J assigned. A fraction of the clones does not appear; measured against another copy, unresolved V genes explain less than half of the discrepancy, and the remainder lacks a known reason. V and J calls plus clone size are reproduced from that table; the DNA served to infer D and trimming. The sample contains some 530,000 clones, 70% to 90% of them found a single time. Clones ranked in the top ten supply roughly 3.2% of the sample.

Broader findings and caveats from the paper: The quantity of clinical and demographic metadata differed by source and by participant and was supplied without curation.

As to this clone: What antigen it recognizes has not been identified. Within one base of it there is no much larger clone, and no base qualities were kept.

The specimen sequenced was peripheral blood. Recombination linked TRBV19 to TRBJ2-2; the D gene is perhaps TRBD2, from 6 matching bases. This TCR was sampled from a human donor in a cohort sampled during active COVID-19. At the DNA level, the sequence is TGTGCCAGTAGTATAGACGATAGCGGGAACACCGGGGAGCTGTTTTTT. Translated, this is CASSIDDSGNTGELFF. Here the CDR3 is joined to the reference TRBV19 and TRBJ2-2 genes, and the full variable domain is: DGGITQSPKYLFRKEGQNVTLSCEQNLNHDAMYWYRQDPGQGLRLIYYSQIVNDFQKGDIAEGYSVSREKKESFPLTVTSAQKNPTAFYLCASSIDDSGNTGELFFGEGSRLTVL.